This passage covers 26 T cell receptor beta chains from one sample sequenced in a study of spatial heterogeneity in lung cancer. Time point specified: blood at routine non-recurrence follow-up after resection. TCRdb called the 5' RACE reads again in MiXCR, with one record for every CDR3 protein. Found here are around 10,000 distinct CDR3 sequences, about 20% of them singletons; the top ten hold around two fifths. This specimen was PBMCs, taken at follow-up. These receptors originate from a male donor with early-stage non-small cell lung cancer.

Many counts were recorded for this clonotype. The chain combines TRBV4-3 with TRBJ1-1, with 7 nucleotides matching TRBD1. The length of the CDR3 is 15 residues. Germline V gives CDR1 LGHNA, CDR2 YSLEER. The V and J ends lost 0 bases and 5 bases, in that order; junction bases with no gene match: 6. The CDR3 DNA reads as TGCGCCAGCAGCCAAGATTGGGGACAGAAGACTGAAGCTTTCTTT. The encoded protein is CASSQDWGQKTEAFF.

V is TRBV20-1 and J is TRBJ2-2, with 8 bases lining up with TRBD2. J was trimmed by 3 bases and V by 0 bases; bases with no gene match: 9. This CDR3 is 17 amino acids long. Per germline, CDR1 DFQATT and CDR2 SNEGSKA (reference sequence). The CDR3 loop reads CSARDDRGLGDTGELFF. DNA for the CDR3: TGCAGTGCTAGAGATGACCGGGGACTAGGGGACACCGGGGAGCTGTTTTTT.

The rearrangement uses TRBV24-1 and TRBJ2-7; D is ambiguous. The V gene lost 4 bases and the J gene lost 2 bases, with 8 bases spanning the gap. CDR1 is KGHDR, CDR2 SFDVKD, per germline. The CDR3 loop spans 13 amino acids. The CDR3 region is CATSDPTTYEQYF. CDR3 sequence (DNA): TGTGCCACCAGTGACCCAACAACCTACGAGCAGTACTTC.

By share of the sample, this clonotype is medium-sized. The CDR3 loop reads CASSHTWEQFF. CDR3 coding DNA: TGTGCCAGCAGTCACACCTGGGAGCAGTTCTTC. This rearrangement joins TRBV11-2 to TRBJ2-1, with D uncertain. CDR1 SGHAT and CDR2 FQNNGV come from the germline V gene. The length of the CDR3 is 11 residues. V was shortened by 6 bases and J by 10 bases, with 10 bases between the two germline ends. The full variable domain, in which reference TRBV11-2 and TRBJ2-1 provide the parts outside the CDR3, is EAGVAQSPRYKIIEKRQSVAFWCNPISGHATLYWYQQILGQGPKLLIQFQNNGVVDDSQLPKDRFSAERLKGVDSTLKIQPAKLEDSAVYLCASSHTWEQFFGPGTRLTVL.

V gene TRBV29-1 combines with J gene TRBJ1-1; D is undetermined. Germline V gene data show CDR1 as SQVTM and CDR2 as ANQGSEA. This CDR3 has 9 residues. The V end was cut by 4 bases, the J end by 8 bases, with 5 bases between. CDR3 sequence (DNA): TGCAGCGTTGGCACGGAAGCTTTCTTT. Protein sequence: CSVGTEAFF. The full variable domain, in which reference TRBV29-1 and TRBJ1-1 provide the parts outside the CDR3, is SAVISQKPSRDICQRGTSLTIQCQVDSQVTMMFWYRQQPGQSLTLIATANQGSEATYESGFVIDKFPISRPNLTFSTLTVSNMSPEDSSIYLCSVGTEAFFGQGTRLTVV.

The chain carries TRBV11-2 and TRBJ2-7; the D gene is possibly TRBD1 (5 bases). The germline V gene has CDR1 SGHAT and CDR2 FQNNGV. This CDR3 has 12 amino acids. The ends were cut back, 4 bases at V and 4 bases at J, with 8 bases in the middle. The CDR3 coding sequence is TGTGCCAGCAGCTCGACAGAGTACGAGCAGTACTTC. Amino acid sequence: CASSSTEYEQYF.

The V call is TRBV9, the J call TRBJ1-1; 7 nucleotides match TRBD1. The CDR3 extends over 15 amino acids. After removal of 4 bases from V and 1 base from J, the junction contained 7 bases not matched to a gene. Germline V gene sequence: CDR1 SGDLS, CDR2 YYNGEE. The DNA of the CDR3 is TGTGCCAGCAGCACAGGGGCCTGGACGAACACTGAAGCTTTCTTT. Protein product: CASSTGAWTNTEAFF.

The chain carries TRBV2 and TRBJ1-5, with D perhaps TRBD1 (5 bases). Germline V gene data show CDR1 as SNHLY and CDR2 as FYNNEI. The CDR3 runs 14 residues. Trimming cost V 4 bases and J 3 bases, with 10 bases left between them. CDR3 nucleotides: TGTGCCAGCAGTGTAACGGGGCTCAATCAGCCCCAGCATTTT. As protein: CASSVTGLNQPQHF.

This clonotype appeared a single time. The V call is TRBV30, the J call TRBJ1-5, with 7 bases lining up with TRBD1. Germline V gene data show CDR1 as GTSNPN and CDR2 as SVGIG (reference sequence). The J segment lost 5 bases and the V segment lost 3 bases, leaving 7 bases of the junction unmatched. This CDR3 comprises 14 residues. CDR3 sequence reads: CAWSQLQGDQPQHF. CDR3 in DNA: TGTGCCTGGAGCCAACTTCAGGGGGATCAGCCCCAGCATTTT.

By share, this clonotype counts as medium-sized. The chain combines TRBV6-1 with TRBJ1-1; no firm D call. V dropped 8 bases and J dropped 1 base, with 8 bases sitting between them. The CDR3 extends over 12 amino acids. CDR1 MNHNS and CDR2 SASEGT come from the germline V gene. CDR3 bases: TGTGCCAGCGGCGGGTGGAACACTGAAGCTTTCTTT. Its protein is CASGGWNTEAFF.

By share, this clonotype ranks as medium-sized. The chain employs TRBV11-3 and TRBJ2-2; D assignment may be TRBD1 or TRBD2 (6 bases each). Trimming left V 3 bases short and J 1 base short, with 18 bases between. CDR3 size: 18 residues. CDR1 is SGHNT, CDR2 YENEEA, per germline. The CDR3 here is CASSFGLGGRGNTGELFF. The CDR3 DNA sequence: TGTGCCAGCAGCTTCGGATTAGGGGGGCGCGGGAACACCGGGGAGCTGTTTTTT.

The rearrangement links TRBV5-1 to TRBJ2-1; the match to TRBD2 covers 12 bases. Germline CDR1 and CDR2: SGHRS and YFSETQ. Germline trimming cut 4 bases from V and 8 bases from J; bases unmatched to any gene: 7. The CDR3 has 15 residues. CDR3 sequence (DNA): TGCGCCAGCAGCATGCTGGCTAGCGGGGGGGATGAGCAGTTCTTC. Protein sequence: CASSMLASGGDEQFF.

Concerning this clonotype itself: No conserved phenylalanine or tryptophan is present at the end of the CDR3, so a read error is the likely explanation. The V gene is TRBV20-1, the J gene TRBJ2-3; 7 nucleotides line up with TRBD2. The CDR3 consists of 14 residues. Germline V gene lookup returns CDR1 DFQATT and CDR2 SNEGSKA (reference sequence). Trimming at V came to 5 bases and at J to 2 bases, leaving 7 bases not matched to a gene. In DNA form, the CDR3 reads TGCAGTGCTCCTAGCGGAATTCTCACAGATACGCAGTATCTT. Its protein product is CSAPSGILTDTQYL.

In this sample, this clonotype turned up many times. This chain links TRBV5-4 with TRBJ2-3; 10 nucleotides match TRBD2. The V segment lost 5 bases and the J segment 1 base; nucleotides outside the gene matches: 7. Germline CDR1 and CDR2: SGHNT and YYREEE (reference sequence). The CDR3 covers 16 residues. CDR3 region: CASSIAGTSGTDTQYF. CDR3 in DNA: TGTGCCAGCAGTATTGCCGGGACTAGCGGCACAGATACGCAGTATTTT.

This clonotype was observed many times. The chain couples TRBV5-1 to TRBJ1-1; no firm D call. The CDR3 contains 13 residues. V was trimmed by 0 bases and J by 5 bases, leaving 8 bases between them. The V gene's germline CDR1 is SGHRS and CDR2 YFSETQ. The CDR3: CASSLALGTEAFF. CDR3 in DNA: TGCGCCAGCAGCTTGGCCCTAGGGACTGAAGCTTTCTTT.

This clonotype was seen only a few times. This CDR3 reads CASSLPASSYNSPLHF. The CDR3, as DNA: TGTGCCAGCAGCCTACCGGCGAGCTCCTATAATTCACCCCTCCACTTT. The chain combines TRBV28 with TRBJ1-6; no reliable D call. V was cut by 6 bases and J by 0 bases, with 12 bases left in between. This CDR3 contains 16 residues. Germline V gene lookup returns CDR1 MDHEN and CDR2 SYDVKM.

This clonotype was seen many times. This chain links TRBV2 with TRBJ2-7; 10 bases fit TRBD1. The CDR3 covers 14 residues. Trimming cost V 7 bases and J 7 bases; bases outside gene matches: 10. Per the germline V gene, CDR1 is SNHLY and CDR2 is FYNNEI. The CDR3 spells CASTLGQGDLEQYF. The CDR3 DNA reads TGTGCCAGCACCTTAGGACAGGGGGATTTAGAGCAGTACTTC.

By share, this clonotype counts as medium-sized. The chain recombines TRBV29-1 with TRBJ2-2, with 8 positions matching TRBD1. CDR3 size: 12 residues. Losses at the gene ends were 7 bases for V and 6 bases for J; bases not matched to a gene: 4. Germline values: CDR1 SQVTM, CDR2 ANQGSEA. CDR3 sequence (DNA): TGCAGCGCCGCAGGGGGCGCCGGGGAGCTGTTTTTT. Encoded protein: CSAAGGAGELFF.

The chain joins TRBV20-1 to TRBJ2-7; D is perhaps TRBD1 (6 bases). Trimming cost V 0 bases and J 2 bases, with 17 bases left between them. The CDR3 is made up of 16 amino acids. Germline assignment: CDR1 DFQATT and CDR2 SNEGSKA (reference sequence). The CDR3: CSARDRSWTVAYEQYF. The DNA of the CDR3 is TGCAGTGCTAGAGATCGCTCGTGGACAGTAGCCTACGAGCAGTACTTC.

This clonotype rates as medium-sized (0.01 to 0.1%). This rearrangement joins TRBV10-3 to TRBJ1-5; 7 bases agree with TRBD1. This CDR3 spans 13 amino acids. The J segment lost 0 bases and the V segment lost 8 bases, leaving 1 base of the junction unmatched. CDR1 is ENHRY, CDR2 SYGVKD, per germline. In DNA form, the CDR3 reads TGTGCCATCGGGACAGATAGCAATCAGCCCCAGCATTTT. It codes for CAIGTDSNQPQHF.

This chain uses TRBV6-2 or TRBV6-3 with TRBJ1-6; D is unclear. Germline CDR1 and CDR2: MNHEY and SVGEGT. V was cut by 7 bases and J by 5 bases, with 9 bases left in between. The CDR3 is 13 amino acids. Here the CDR3 reads CASIGSHNSPLHF. Here the CDR3 DNA reads TGTGCCAGCATTGGGAGCCATAATTCACCCCTCCACTTT.

The J gene is TRBJ2-2, the V gene TRBV20-1, with 8 positions matching TRBD2. Germline V lookup: CDR1 DFQATT, CDR2 SNEGSKA (reference sequence). The V gene end was trimmed by 3 bases and the J gene end by 4 bases; junction bases not matched to a gene: 10. This CDR3 has 16 amino acids. The CDR3: CSARGPGLGGTGELFF. Here the CDR3 DNA reads TGCAGTGCTAGGGGCCCGGGACTAGGGGGCACCGGGGAGCTGTTTTTT.

This clonotype was observed a handful of times. The rearrangement links TRBV20-1 to TRBJ2-2, with 9 positions matching TRBD1. Losses at the gene ends were 6 bases for V and 6 bases for J; bases not matched to a gene: 8. The V gene's germline CDR1 is DFQATT and CDR2 SNEGSKA (reference sequence). The CDR3 is 14 residues long. The DNA of the CDR3 is TGCAGTGCCGCCTGGGACAGGGCCTCCGGGGAGCTGTTTTTT. Residues: CSAAWDRASGELFF.

This clonotype is termed medium-sized. This chain uses TRBV10-3 with TRBJ1-3; D gene unclear. The V end lost 2 bases, the J end lost 4 bases, and 12 bases lay between the germline ends. Germline CDR1 is ENHRY and CDR2 is SYGVKD. The length of the CDR3 is 15 residues. CDR3 in amino acids: CAISERGFFGNTIYF. The CDR3 region has the DNA TGTGCCATCAGTGAGAGAGGGTTCTTCGGAAACACCATATATTTT.

This clonotype is labeled as medium-sized. CDR3 region: CASSLVAGTQETQYF. The CDR3 DNA is TGCGCCAGCAGCTTGGTGGCAGGAACCCAAGAGACCCAGTACTTC. The chain links TRBV5-1 to TRBJ2-5, with unresolved D. The CDR3 sequence is 15 residues long. The V and J ends lost 0 bases and 1 base respectively, with 10 bases between them. Germline lookup yields CDR1 SGHRS and CDR2 YFSETQ.

This chain uses TRBV21-1 with TRBJ2-4; TRBD1, as called in the table, went unchecked against the DNA. TRBV21-1 is a documented pseudogene. CDR3 length: 13 amino acids. CDR3 DNA sequence: TGTGCCATAGAGACAGGGACCAAAAACATTCAGTACTTC. Translation: CAIETGTKNIQYF.